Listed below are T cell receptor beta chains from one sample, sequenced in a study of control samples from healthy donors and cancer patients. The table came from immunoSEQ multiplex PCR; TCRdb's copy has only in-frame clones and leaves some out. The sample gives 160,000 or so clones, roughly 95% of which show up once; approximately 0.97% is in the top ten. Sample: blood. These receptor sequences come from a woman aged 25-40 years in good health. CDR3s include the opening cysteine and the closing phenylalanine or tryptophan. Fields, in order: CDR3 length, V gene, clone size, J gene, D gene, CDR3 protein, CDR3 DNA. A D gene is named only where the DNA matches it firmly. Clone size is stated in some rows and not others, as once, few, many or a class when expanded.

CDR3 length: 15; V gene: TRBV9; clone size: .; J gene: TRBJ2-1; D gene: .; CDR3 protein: CASSTGASSYNEQFF; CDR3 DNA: TGTGCCAGCAGCACGGGAGCTAGCTCCTACAATGAGCAGTTCTTC
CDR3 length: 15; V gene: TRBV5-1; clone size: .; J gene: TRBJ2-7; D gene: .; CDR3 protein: CASSLGHLEIYEQYF; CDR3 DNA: TGCGCCAGCAGCTTGGGACACCTGGAAATTTACGAGCAGTACTTC
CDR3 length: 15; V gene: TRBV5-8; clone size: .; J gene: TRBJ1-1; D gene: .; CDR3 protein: CASSLGGLMNTEAFF; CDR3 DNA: TGTGCCAGCAGCTTGGGTGGACTTATGAACACTGAAGCTTTCTTT
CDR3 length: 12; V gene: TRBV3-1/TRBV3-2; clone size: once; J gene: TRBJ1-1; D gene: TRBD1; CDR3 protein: CASSQSKQGTFF; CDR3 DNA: TGTGCCAGCAGCCAGTCAAAACAGGGGACTTTCTTT
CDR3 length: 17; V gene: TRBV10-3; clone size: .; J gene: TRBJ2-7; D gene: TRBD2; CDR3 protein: CAISQGLAGGLTYEQYF; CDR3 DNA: TGTGCCATCAGTCAGGGACTAGCGGGGGGATTGACCTACGAGCAGTACTTC
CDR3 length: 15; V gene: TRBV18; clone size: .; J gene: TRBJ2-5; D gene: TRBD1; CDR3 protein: CASSPVGQGQETQYF; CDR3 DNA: TGTGCCAGCTCACCAGTCGGACAGGGCCAAGAGACCCAGTACTTC
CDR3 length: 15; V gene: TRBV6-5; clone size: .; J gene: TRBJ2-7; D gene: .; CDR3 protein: CASIITMDQTYEQYF; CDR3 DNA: TGTGCCAGCATTATTACGATGGACCAAACCTACGAGCAGTACTTC
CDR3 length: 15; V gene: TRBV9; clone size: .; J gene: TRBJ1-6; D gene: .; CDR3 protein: CASSPTDRLNSPLHF; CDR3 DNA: TGTGCCAGCAGCCCCACGGACCGATTAAATTCACCCCTCCACTTT
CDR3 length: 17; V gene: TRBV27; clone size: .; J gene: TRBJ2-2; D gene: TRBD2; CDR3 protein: CASSFPSGRESTGELFF; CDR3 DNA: TGTGCCAGCAGTTTCCCTAGCGGGAGGGAGTCGACCGGGGAGCTGTTTTTT
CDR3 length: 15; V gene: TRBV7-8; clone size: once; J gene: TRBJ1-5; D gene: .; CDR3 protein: CASSSPALYHQPQHF; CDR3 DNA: TGTGCCAGCAGCAGCCCAGCCCTTTACCATCAGCCCCAGCATTTT
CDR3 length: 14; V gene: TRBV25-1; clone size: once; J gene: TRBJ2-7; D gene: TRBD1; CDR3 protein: CASSREGGPYEQYF; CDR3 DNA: TGTGCCAGCAGCCGAGAAGGGGGCCCCTACGAGCAGTACTTC
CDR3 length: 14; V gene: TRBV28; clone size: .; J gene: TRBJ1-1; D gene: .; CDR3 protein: CASSSPQENTEAFF; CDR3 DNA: TGTGCCAGCAGTTCCCCTCAGGAGAACACTGAAGCTTTCTTT
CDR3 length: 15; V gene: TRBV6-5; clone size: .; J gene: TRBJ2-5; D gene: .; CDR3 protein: CASRQRGIPQETQYF; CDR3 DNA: TGTGCCAGCAGGCAGAGGGGTATTCCCCAAGAGACCCAGTACTTC
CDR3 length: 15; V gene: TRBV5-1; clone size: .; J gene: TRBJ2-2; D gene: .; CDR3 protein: CAARTGTTNTGELFF; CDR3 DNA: TGCGCGGCAAGAACCGGGACAACGAACACCGGGGAGCTGTTTTTT
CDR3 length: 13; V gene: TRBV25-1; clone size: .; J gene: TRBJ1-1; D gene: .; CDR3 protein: CASSEGPYTEAFF; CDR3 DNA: TGTGCCAGCAGTGAAGGGCCGTACACTGAAGCTTTCTTT
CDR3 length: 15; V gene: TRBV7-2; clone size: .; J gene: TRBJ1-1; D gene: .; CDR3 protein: CASSLEVAGWTEAFF; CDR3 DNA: TGTGCCAGCAGCTTAGAAGTGGCCGGATGGACTGAAGCTTTCTTT
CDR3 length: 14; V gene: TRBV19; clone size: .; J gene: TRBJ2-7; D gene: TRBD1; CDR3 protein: CASSNTGQAYEQYF; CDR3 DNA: TGTGCCAGTAGTAACACGGGACAGGCCTACGAGCAGTACTTC
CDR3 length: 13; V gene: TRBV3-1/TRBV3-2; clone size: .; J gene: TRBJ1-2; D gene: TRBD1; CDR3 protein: CASSHRDRYGYTF; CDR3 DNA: TGTGCCAGCAGCCACCGGGACAGGTATGGCTACACCTTC
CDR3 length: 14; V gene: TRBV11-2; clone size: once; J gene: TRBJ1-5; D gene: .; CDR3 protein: CASSLVDGNQPQHF; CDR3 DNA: TGTGCCAGCAGCTTAGTGGACGGCAATCAGCCCCAGCATTTT
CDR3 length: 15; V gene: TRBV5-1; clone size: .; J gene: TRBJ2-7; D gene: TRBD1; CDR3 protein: CASSLAAGGRYEQYF; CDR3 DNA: TGCGCCAGCAGCTTGGCGGCAGGGGGTCGTTACGAGCAGTACTTC
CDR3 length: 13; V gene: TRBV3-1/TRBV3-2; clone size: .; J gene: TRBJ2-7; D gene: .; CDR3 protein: CASSQRGSYEQYF; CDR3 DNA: TGTGCCAGCAGCCAAAGAGGGTCCTACGAGCAGTACTTC
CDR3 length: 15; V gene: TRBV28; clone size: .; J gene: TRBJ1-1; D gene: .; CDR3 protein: CASSSVGQGYTEAFF; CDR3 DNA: TGTGCCAGCAGTTCCGTGGGGCAGGGGTACACTGAAGCTTTCTTT
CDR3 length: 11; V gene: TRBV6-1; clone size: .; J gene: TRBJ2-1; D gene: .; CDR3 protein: CASSESGKQFF; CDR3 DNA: TGTGCCAGCAGTGAGTCGGGGAAGCAGTTCTTC
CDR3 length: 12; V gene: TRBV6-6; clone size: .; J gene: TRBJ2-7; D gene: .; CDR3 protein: CASSYPPRGQYF; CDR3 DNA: TGTGCCAGCAGTTACCCCCCCCGGGGTCAGTACTTC
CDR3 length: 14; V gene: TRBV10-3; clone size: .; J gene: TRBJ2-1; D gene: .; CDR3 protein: CAISEDYSYNEQFF; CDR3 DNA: TGTGCCATCAGTGAGGACTACTCCTACAATGAGCAGTTCTTC
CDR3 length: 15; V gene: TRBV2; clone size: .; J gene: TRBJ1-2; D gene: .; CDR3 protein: CASGGTASSNYGYTF; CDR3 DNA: TGTGCCAGCGGGGGGACGGCCTCCTCTAACTATGGCTACACCTTC
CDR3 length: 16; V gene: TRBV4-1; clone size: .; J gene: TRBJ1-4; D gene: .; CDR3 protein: CASSQVRSQNNEKLFF; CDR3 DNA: TGCGCCAGCAGCCAAGTCCGGTCACAGAATAATGAAAAACTGTTTTTT
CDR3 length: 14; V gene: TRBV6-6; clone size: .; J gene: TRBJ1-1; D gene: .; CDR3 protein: CASSYSRLGTEAFF; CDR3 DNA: TGTGCCAGCAGTTACTCGAGGCTTGGCACTGAAGCTTTCTTT
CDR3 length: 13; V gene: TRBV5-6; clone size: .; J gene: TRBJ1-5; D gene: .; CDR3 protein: CASSLGGIQPQHF; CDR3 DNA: TGTGCCAGCAGCTTGGGGGGGATTCAGCCCCAGCATTTT
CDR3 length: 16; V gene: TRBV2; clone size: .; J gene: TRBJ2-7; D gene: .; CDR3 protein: CASSEIWALASYEQYF; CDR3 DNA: TGTGCCAGCAGTGAAATTTGGGCTCTCGCCTCCTACGAGCAGTACTTC
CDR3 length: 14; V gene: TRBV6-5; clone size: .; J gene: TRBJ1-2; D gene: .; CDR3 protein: CASRREFLDYGYTF; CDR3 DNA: TGTGCCAGCAGGAGAGAATTCTTAGACTATGGCTACACCTTC
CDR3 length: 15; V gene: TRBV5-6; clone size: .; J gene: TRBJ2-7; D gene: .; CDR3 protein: CASSSRLDVTYEQYF; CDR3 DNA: TGTGCCAGCAGCTCGCGGCTGGACGTCACCTACGAGCAGTACTTC
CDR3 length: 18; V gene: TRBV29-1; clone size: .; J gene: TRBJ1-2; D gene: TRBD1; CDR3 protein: CSVIGTRTGSMSNYGYTF; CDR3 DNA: TGCAGCGTTATCGGTACTAGGACAGGGTCTATGTCAAACTATGGCTACACCTTC
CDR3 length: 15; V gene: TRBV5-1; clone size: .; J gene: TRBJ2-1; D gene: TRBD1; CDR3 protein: CASSLGQGDGNEQFF; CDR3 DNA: TGCGCCAGCAGCTTGGGACAGGGGGATGGGAATGAGCAGTTCTTC
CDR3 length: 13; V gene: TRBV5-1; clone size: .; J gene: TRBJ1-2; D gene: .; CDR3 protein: CASSYQASYGYTF; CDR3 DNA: TGCGCCAGCAGCTACCAAGCGTCCTATGGCTACACCTTC
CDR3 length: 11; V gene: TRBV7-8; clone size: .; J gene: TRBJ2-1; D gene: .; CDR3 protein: CASSLNNEQFF; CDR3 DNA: TGTGCCAGCAGCTTAAACAATGAGCAGTTCTTC
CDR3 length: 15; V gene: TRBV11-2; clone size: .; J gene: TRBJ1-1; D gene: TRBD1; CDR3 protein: CASSLGGGLQGTTFF; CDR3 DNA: TGTGCCAGCAGCTTAGGGGGGGGCCTACAGGGGACGACTTTCTTT
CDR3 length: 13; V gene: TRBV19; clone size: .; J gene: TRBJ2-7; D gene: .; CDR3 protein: CASSMYSSYEQYF; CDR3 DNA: TGTGCCAGTAGTATGTATAGCTCCTACGAGCAGTACTTC
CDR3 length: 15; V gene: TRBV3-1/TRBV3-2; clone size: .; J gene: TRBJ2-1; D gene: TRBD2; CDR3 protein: CASSSGLAGEDEQFF; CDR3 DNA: TGTGCCAGCAGCTCGGGACTAGCGGGAGAAGATGAGCAGTTCTTC
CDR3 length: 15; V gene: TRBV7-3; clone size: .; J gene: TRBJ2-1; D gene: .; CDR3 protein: CASSPEPLSYNEQFF; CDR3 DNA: TGTGCCAGCTCACCAGAGCCCCTCTCCTACAATGAGCAGTTCTTC
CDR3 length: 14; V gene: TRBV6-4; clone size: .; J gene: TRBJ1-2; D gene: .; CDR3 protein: CASSETELGYGYTF; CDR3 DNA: TGTGCCAGCAGTGAGACCGAACTGGGGTATGGCTACACCTTC
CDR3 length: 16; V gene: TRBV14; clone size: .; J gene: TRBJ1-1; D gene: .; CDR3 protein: CASSPNFRVIDTEAFF; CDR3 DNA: TGTGCCAGCAGCCCGAATTTCAGGGTTATAGACACTGAAGCTTTCTTT
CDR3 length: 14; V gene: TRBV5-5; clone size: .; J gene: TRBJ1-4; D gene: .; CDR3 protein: CASSLLATNEKLFF; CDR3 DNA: TGTGCCAGCAGCTTGTTAGCAACTAATGAAAAACTGTTTTTT
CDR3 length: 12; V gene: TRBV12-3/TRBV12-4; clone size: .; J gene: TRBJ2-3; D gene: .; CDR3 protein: CASSLSTDTQYF; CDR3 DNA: TGTGCCAGCAGTCTTAGCACAGATACGCAGTATTTT
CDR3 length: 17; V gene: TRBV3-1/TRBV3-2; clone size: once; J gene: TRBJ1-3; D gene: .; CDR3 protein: CASSLLVGRDSGNTIYF; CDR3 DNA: TGTGCCAGCAGCCTTCTAGTGGGTAGGGATTCTGGAAACACCATATATTTT
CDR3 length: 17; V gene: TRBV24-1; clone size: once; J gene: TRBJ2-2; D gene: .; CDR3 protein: CATSDTLVGQTTGELFF; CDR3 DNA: TGTGCCACCAGTGATACTTTGGTGGGGCAGACCACCGGGGAGCTGTTTTTT
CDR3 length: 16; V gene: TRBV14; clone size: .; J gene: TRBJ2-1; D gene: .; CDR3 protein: CASSQERWRAINEQFF; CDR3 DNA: TGTGCCAGCAGCCAAGAACGTTGGAGGGCCATCAATGAGCAGTTCTTC
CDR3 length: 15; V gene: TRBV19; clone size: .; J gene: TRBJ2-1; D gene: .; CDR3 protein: CASSIVTANLNEQFF; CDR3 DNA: TGTGCCAGTAGTATAGTGACCGCAAACCTTAATGAGCAGTTCTTC
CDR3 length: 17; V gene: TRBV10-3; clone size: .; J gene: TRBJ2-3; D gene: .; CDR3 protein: CAISVTPLRGATDTQYF; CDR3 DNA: TGTGCCATCAGTGTGACCCCTCTACGGGGGGCCACAGATACGCAGTATTTT
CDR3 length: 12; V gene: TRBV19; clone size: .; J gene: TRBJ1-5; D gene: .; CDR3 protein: CASSHALQPQHF; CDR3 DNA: TGTGCCAGTAGTCATGCGTTACAGCCCCAGCATTTT
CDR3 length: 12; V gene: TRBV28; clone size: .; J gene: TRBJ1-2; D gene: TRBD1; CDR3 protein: CAGGQGARGYTF; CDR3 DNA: TGTGCCGGAGGACAGGGGGCGCGAGGCTACACCTTC
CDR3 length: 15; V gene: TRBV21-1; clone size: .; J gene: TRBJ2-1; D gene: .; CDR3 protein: CASSAHKGTRDEQFF; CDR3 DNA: TGTGCCAGCAGCGCTCACAAGGGGACAAGGGATGAGCAGTTCTTC
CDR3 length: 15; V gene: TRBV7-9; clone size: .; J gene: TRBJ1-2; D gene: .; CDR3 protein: CASSLGRGSNYGYTF; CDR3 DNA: TGTGCCAGCAGCTTAGGCAGGGGATCTAACTATGGCTACACCTTC
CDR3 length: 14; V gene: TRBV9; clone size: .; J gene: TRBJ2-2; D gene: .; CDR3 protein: CASSPGGPSGELFF; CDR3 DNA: TGTGCCAGCAGCCCCGGAGGCCCCTCCGGGGAGCTGTTTTTT
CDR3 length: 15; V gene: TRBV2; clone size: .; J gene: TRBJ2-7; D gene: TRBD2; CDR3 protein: CASSAGTSGGDEQYF; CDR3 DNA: TGTGCCAGCAGCGCCGGGACTAGCGGGGGCGACGAGCAGTACTTC
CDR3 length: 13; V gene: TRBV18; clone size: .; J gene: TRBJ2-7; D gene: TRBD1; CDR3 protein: CASSRQGSYEQYF; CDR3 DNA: TGTGCCAGCTCCCGACAGGGTTCGTACGAGCAGTACTTC
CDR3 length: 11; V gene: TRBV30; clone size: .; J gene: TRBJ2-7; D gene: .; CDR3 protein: CAWRQDYEQYF; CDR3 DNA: TGTGCCTGGAGACAGGACTACGAGCAGTACTTC
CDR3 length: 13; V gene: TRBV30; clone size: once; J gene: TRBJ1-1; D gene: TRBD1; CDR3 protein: CAWSTTGLRGAFF; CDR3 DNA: TGTGCCTGGAGTACGACAGGGCTTAGAGGGGCTTTCTTT
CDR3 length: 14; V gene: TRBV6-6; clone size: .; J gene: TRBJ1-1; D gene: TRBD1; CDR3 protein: CASSPRTGRTEAFF; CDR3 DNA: TGTGCCAGCAGTCCTCGGACAGGGCGGACTGAAGCTTTCTTT
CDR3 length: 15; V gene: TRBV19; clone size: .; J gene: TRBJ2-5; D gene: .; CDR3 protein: CASSMGAGRKETQYF; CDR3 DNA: TGTGCCAGTAGTATGGGTGCAGGGAGAAAAGAGACCCAGTACTTC